This TCR beta chain was captured in a study of T cell repertoires in cytomegalovirus infection. Whole-study context: Indications came from public TCR beta signatures; they pointed to CMV infection and to a matching HLA type.

Study-level points and caveats: CMV-specific TCR beta clonotypes restricted by HLA-C dominated the ex vivo response. The cumulative frequency of public TCR beta families identified carriers of CMV plus the relevant HLA.

TCRdb fed the reads into MiXCR, producing one record per CDR3 protein. The sample has 450,000 to 600,000 distinct CDR3 sequences; roughly 43% are singletons. Germline CDR1 SSHAT, CDR2 FNYEAQ (reference sequence). CDR3 length: 14 amino acids. V shed 4 bases and J 6 bases; nucleotides not matched to a gene: 6. This clonotype was detected a few times. No antigen is known for it. The genes are TRBV7-7 and TRBJ2-5; 9 bases match TRBD2. This clonotype originated in a human donor in good health (CMV status not recorded). Some clones in this sample may be carry-over from other donors' samples. The specimen was cultured PBMCs, collected from culture after CMV antigen stimulation. CDR3 sequence (DNA): TGTGCCAGCAGCTCCGGGACTAGCCCTCAGACCCAGTACTTC. Translation gives CASSSGTSPQTQYF. The full variable domain, its missing parts supplied by reference TRBV7-7 and TRBJ2-5, is GAGVSQSPRYKVTKRGQDVTLRCDPISSHATLYWYQQALGQGPEFLTYFNYEAQPDKSGLPSDRFSAERPEGSISTLTIQRTEQRDSAMYRCASSSGTSPQTQYFGPGTRLLVL.